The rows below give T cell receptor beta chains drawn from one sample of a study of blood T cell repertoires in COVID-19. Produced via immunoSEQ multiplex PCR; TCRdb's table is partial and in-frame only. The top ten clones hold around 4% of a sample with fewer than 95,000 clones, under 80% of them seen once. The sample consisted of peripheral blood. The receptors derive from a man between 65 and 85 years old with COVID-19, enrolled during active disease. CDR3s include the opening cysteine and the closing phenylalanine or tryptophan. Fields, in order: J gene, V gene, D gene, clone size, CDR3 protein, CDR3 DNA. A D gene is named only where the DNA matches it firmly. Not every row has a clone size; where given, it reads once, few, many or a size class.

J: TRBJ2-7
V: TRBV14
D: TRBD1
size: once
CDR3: CASSRDRVEQYF
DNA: TGTGCCAGCAGCCGCGACAGGGTCGAGCAGTACTTC

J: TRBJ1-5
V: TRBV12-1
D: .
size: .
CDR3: CATQARRCNQPQHF
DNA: TGTGCCACCCAGGCGCGACGATGCAATCAGCCCCAGCATTTT

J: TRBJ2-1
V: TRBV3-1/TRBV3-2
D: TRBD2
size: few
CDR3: CASSPTGTSGSNEQFF
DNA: TGTGCCAGCAGCCCTACCGGGACTAGCGGGAGTAATGAGCAGTTCTTC

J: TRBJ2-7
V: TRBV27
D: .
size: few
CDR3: CASSGGSYEQYF
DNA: TGTGCCAGTTCCGGAGGGTCCTACGAGCAGTACTTC

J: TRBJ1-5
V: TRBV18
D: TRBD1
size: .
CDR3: CASSPGQENQPQHF
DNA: TGTGCCAGCTCACCAGGACAGGAAAATCAGCCCCAGCATTTT

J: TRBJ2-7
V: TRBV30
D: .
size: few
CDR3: CAWSSHGVDEQYF
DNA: TGTGCCTGGAGCTCGCACGGGGTGGACGAGCAGTACTTC

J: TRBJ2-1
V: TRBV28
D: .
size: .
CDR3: CATVNSRIYNEQFF
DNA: TGTGCCACCGTAAATTCGAGAATCTACAATGAGCAGTTCTTC

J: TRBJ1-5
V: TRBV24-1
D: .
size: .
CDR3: CATSGTSMNQPQHF
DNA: TGTGCCACCAGTGGGACATCGATGAATCAGCCCCAGCATTTT

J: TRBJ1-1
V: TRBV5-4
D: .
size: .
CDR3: CASSLEQNTEAFF
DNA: TGTGCCAGCAGCTTGGAACAAAACACTGAAGCTTTCTTT

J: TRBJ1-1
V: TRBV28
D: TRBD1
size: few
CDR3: CASSTPGQGNTEAFF
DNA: TGTGCCAGCAGCACCCCGGGACAGGGGAACACTGAAGCTTTCTTT

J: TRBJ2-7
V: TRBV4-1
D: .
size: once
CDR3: CASSPTSGTYEQYF
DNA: TGCGCCAGCAGCCCCACTTCAGGGACTTACGAGCAGTACTTC

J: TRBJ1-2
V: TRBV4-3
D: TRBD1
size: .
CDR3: CASSQATGNYGYTF
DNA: TGCGCCAGCAGCCAAGCGACAGGGAACTATGGCTACACCTTC

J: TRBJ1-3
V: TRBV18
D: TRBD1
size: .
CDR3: CASSPPGQGITGNTIYF
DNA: TGTGCCAGCTCACCCCCGGGACAGGGGATAACTGGAAACACCATATATTTT

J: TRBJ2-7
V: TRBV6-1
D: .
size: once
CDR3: CASSEGGVSYEQYF
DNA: TGTGCCAGCAGTGAAGGCGGGGTTTCCTACGAGCAGTACTTC

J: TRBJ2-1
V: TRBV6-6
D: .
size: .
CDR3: CASREYRDYNEQFF
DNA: TGTGCCAGCAGGGAATACCGGGACTACAATGAGCAGTTCTTC

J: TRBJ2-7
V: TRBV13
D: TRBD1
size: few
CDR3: CASSLRGLEQYF
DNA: TGTGCCAGCAGCTTAAGGGGGCTCGAGCAGTACTTC

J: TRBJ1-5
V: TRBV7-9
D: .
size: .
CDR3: CASSSTGFQPQHF
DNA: TGTGCCAGCAGCTCCACAGGGTTCCAGCCCCAGCATTTT

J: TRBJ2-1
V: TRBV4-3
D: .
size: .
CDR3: CASSQGLGGSGSYNEQFF
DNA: TGCGCCAGCAGCCAGGGGTTGGGGGGTAGCGGCTCCTACAATGAGCAGTTCTTC

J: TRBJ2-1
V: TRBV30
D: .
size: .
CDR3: CAWSPLYNEQFF
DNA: TGTGCCTGGAGTCCTCTCTACAATGAGCAGTTCTTC

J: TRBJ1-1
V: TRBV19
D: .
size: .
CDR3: CASSIGAGVIAFF
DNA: TGTGCCAGTAGTATTGGGGCAGGGGTGATAGCTTTCTTT

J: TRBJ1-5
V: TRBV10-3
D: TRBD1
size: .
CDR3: CAISMDRVIQPQHF
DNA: TGTGCCATCAGTATGGACAGGGTAATACAGCCCCAGCATTTT

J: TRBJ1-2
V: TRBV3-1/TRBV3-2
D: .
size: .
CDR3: CASSQDPGGYTF
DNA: TGTGCCAGCAGCCAAGATCCCGGGGGCTACACCTTC